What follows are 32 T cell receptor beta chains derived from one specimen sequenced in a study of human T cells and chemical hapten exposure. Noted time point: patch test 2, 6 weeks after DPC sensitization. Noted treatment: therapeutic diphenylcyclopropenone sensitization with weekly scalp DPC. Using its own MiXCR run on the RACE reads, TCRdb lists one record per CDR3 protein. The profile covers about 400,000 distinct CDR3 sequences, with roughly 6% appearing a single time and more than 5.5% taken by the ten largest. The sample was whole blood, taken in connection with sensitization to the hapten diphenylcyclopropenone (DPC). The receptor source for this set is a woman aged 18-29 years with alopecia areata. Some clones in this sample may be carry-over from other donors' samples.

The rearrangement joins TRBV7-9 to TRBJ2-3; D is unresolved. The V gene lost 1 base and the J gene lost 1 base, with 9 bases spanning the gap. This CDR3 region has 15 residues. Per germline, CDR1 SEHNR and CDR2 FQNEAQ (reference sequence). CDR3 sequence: CASSLVGSGTDTQYF. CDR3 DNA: TGTGCCAGCAGCTTAGTAGGGTCCGGCACAGATACGCAGTATTTT.

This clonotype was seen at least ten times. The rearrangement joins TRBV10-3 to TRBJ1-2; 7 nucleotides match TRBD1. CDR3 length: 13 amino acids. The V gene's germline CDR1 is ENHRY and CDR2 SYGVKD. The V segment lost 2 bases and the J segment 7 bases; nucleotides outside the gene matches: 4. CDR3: CAISEDRASGYTF. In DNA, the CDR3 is TGTGCCATCAGTGAGGACAGGGCCTCTGGCTACACCTTC.

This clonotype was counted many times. Here the CDR3 reads CASSLRGGEAEAFF. CDR3 nucleotides: TGTGCCAGCAGTTTAAGAGGGGGCGAGGCTGAAGCTTTCTTT. This chain joins TRBV12-3 or TRBV12-4 and TRBJ1-1; 7 bases match TRBD1. The CDR3 covers 14 residues. V lost 2 bases to trimming and J lost 6 bases; unmatched junction nucleotides: 6.

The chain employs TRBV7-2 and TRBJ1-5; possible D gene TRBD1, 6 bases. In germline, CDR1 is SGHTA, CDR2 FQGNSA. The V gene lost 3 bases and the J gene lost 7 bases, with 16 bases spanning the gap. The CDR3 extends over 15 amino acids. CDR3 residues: CASSLDITRGQPQHF. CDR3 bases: TGTGCCAGCAGCTTGGATATCACCAGGGGACAGCCCCAGCATTTT.

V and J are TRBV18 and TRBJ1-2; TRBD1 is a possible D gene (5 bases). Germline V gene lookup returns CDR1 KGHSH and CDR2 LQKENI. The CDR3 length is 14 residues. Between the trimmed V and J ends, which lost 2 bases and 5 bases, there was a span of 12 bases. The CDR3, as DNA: TGTGCCAGCTCACCAACTCTCCAGGGATATGGCTACACCTTC. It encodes CASSPTLQGYGYTF. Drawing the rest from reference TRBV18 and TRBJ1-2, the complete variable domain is NAGVMQNPRHLVRRRGQEARLRCSPMKGHSHVYWYRQLPEEGLKFMVYLQKENIIDESGMPKERFSAEFPKEGPSILRIQQVVRGDSAAYFCASSPTLQGYGYTFGSGTRLTVV.

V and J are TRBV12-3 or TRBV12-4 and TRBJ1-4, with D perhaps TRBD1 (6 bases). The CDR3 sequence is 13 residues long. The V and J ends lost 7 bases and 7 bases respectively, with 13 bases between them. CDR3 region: CASMRGGGEKLFF. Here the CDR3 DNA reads TGTGCCAGCATGCGAGGGGGGGGTGAAAAACTGTTTTTT.

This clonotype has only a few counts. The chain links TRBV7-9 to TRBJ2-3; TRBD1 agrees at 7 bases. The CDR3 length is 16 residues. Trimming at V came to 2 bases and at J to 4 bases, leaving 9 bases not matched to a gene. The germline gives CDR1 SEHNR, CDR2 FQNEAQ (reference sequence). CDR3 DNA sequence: TGTGCCAGCAGCTTACCCCGGACAGGCCCCCCAGATACGCAGTATTTT. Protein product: CASSLPRTGPPDTQYF.

CDR3 DNA: TGTGCCAGCATACCCCCCGGGCTAGCGGTCACCAGTACTCCCACAGATACGCAGTATTTT. This encodes CASIPPGLAVTSTPTDTQYF. This chain uses TRBV6-1 with TRBJ2-3, with 7 bases aligning to TRBD2. Trimming at V came to 7 bases and at J to 2 bases, leaving 24 bases not matched to a gene. In germline, CDR1 is MNHNS, CDR2 SASEGT. CDR3 size: 20 residues.

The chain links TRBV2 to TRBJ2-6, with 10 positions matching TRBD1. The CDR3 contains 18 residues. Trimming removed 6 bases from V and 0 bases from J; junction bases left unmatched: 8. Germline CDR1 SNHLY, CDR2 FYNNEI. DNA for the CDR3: TGTGCCAGCAGAGAACCGGGACAGGGGACCTCTGGGGCCAACGTCCTGACTTTC. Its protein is CASREPGQGTSGANVLTF.

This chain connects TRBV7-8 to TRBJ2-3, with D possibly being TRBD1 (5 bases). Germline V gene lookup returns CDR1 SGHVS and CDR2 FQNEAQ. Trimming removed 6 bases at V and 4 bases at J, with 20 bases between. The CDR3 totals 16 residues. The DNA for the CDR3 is TGTGCCAGCAGACTTAGGCGAACAGGAAAGGCAGATACGCAGTATTTT. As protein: CASRLRRTGKADTQYF.

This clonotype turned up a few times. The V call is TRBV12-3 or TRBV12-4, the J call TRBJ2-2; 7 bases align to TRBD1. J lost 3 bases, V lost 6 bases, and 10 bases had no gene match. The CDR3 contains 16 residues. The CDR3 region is CASRPVGTADTGELFF. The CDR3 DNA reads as TGTGCCAGCAGGCCAGTTGGGACAGCAGACACCGGGGAGCTGTTTTTT.

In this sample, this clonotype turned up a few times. Here the CDR3 reads CASSSITSGAAGELFF. In nucleotides, the CDR3 is TGCGCCAGCAGCTCTATTACTAGCGGGGCCGCCGGGGAGCTGTTTTTT. This chain connects TRBV5-1 to TRBJ2-2; 10 nucleotides match TRBD2. Germline V gene data show CDR1 as SGHRS and CDR2 as YFSETQ. J was trimmed by 6 bases and V by 3 bases; bases with no gene match: 8. This CDR3 is 16 amino acids long.

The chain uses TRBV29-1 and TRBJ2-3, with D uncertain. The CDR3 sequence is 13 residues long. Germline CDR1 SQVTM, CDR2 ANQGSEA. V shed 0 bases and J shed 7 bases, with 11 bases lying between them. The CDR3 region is CSVEDQYRNTQYF. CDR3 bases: TGCAGCGTTGAAGATCAATACAGAAATACGCAGTATTTT.

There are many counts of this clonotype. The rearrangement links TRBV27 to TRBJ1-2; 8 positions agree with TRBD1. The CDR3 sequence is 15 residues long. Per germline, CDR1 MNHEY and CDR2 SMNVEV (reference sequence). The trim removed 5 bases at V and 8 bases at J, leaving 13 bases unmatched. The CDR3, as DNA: TGTGCCAGCAGTACCCGGGAGGCAGGGGGCTGGGGCTACACCTTC. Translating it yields CASSTREAGGWGYTF.

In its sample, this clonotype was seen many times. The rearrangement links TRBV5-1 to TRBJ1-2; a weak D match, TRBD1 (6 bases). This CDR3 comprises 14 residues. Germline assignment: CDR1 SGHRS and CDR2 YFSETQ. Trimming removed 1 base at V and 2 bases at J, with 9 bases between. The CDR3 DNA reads TGCGCCAGCAGCTTGACCCAGGGGAACTATGGCTACACCTTC. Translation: CASSLTQGNYGYTF.

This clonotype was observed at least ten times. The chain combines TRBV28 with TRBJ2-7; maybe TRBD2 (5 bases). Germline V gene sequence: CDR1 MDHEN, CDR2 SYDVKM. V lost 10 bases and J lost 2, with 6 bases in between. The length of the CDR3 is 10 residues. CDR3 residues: CATGAYEQYF. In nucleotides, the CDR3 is TGTGCCACCGGGGCCTACGAGCAGTACTTC.

The chain's CDR3 is CASSLVGRAGELFF. The CDR3 DNA reads TGTGCCAGCAGCTTAGTAGGCAGGGCCGGGGAGCTGTTTTTT. This chain connects TRBV7-2 to TRBJ2-2; D may be TRBD1 (5 bases). CDR3 length: 14 residues. V dropped 1 base and J dropped 6 bases, with 9 bases sitting between them. Germline CDR1 SGHTA, CDR2 FQGNSA.

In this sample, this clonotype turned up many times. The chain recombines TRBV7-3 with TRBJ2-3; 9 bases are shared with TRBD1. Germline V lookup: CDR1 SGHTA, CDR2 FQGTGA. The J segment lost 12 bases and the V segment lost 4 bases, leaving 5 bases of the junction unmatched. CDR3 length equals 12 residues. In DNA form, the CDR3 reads TGTGCCAGCAGCTCGCCGGGACAGGGTCAGTATTTT. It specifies CASSSPGQGQYF.

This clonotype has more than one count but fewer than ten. The CDR3 protein is CASSIVTMGTDSNQPQHF. The CDR3 DNA reads TGTGCCAGTAGTATAGTAACAATGGGGACGGATAGCAATCAGCCCCAGCATTTT. The V gene is TRBV19, the J gene TRBJ1-5, with a possible D match to TRBD1 (5 bases). V was shortened by 1 base and J by 0 bases, with 16 bases between the two germline ends. From germline, CDR1 is LNHDA and CDR2 SQIVND (reference sequence). The CDR3 contains 18 residues.

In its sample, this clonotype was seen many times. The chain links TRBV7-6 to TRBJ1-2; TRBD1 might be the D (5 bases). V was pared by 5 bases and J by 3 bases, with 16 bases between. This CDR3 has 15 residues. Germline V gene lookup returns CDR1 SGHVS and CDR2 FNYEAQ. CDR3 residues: CASSPGGGLDYGYTF. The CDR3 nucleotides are TGTGCCAGCAGCCCCGGGGGAGGCTTAGACTATGGCTACACCTTC.

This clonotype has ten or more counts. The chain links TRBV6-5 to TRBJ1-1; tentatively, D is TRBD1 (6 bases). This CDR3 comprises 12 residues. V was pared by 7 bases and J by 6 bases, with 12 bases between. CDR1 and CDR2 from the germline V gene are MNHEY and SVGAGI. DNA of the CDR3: TGTGCCAGCACGGGAGGGGGGGCTGAAGCTTTCTTT. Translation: CASTGGGAEAFF.

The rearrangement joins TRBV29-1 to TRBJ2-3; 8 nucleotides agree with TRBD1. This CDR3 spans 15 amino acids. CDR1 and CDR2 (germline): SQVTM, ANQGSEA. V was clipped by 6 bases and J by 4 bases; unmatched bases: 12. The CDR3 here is CSVGGLTGDPDTQYF. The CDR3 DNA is TGCAGCGTGGGAGGTTTGACAGGGGACCCAGATACGCAGTATTTT.

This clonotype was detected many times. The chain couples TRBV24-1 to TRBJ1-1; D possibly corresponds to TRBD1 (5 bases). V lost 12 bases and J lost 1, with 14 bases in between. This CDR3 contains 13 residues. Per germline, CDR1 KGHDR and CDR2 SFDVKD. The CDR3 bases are TGTGCCTCGGCGGGGGGATCGAACACTGAAGCTTTCTTT. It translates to CASAGGSNTEAFF.

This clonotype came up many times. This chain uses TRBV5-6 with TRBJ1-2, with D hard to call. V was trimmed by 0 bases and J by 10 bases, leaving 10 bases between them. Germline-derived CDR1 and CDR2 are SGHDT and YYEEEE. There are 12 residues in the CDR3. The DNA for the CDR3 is TGTGCCAGCAGCTTGGCCTACCCCCCCTACACCTTC. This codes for CASSLAYPPYTF.

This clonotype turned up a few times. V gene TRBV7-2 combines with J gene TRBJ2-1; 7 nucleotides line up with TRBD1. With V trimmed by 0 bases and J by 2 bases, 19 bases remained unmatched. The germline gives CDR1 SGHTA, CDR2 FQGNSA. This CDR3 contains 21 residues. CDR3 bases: TGTGCCAGCAGCTTAGCTCGTCCTCATCAAAGGGGGCTATCCACCTACAATGAGCAGTTCTTC. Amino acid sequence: CASSLARPHQRGLSTYNEQFF.

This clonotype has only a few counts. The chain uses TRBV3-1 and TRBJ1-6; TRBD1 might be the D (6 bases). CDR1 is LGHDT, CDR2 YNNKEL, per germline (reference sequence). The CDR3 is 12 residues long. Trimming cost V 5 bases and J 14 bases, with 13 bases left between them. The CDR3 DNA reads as TGTGCCAGCAGCTTAGGGGGGACGTCCCTCCACTTT. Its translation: CASSLGGTSLHF.

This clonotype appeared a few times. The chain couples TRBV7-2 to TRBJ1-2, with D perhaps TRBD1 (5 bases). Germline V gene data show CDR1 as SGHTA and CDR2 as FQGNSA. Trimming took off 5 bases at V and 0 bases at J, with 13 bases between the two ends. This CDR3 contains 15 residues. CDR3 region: CASSPRREPNYGYTF. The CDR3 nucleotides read TGTGCCAGCAGCCCACGCAGGGAACCTAACTATGGCTACACCTTC.

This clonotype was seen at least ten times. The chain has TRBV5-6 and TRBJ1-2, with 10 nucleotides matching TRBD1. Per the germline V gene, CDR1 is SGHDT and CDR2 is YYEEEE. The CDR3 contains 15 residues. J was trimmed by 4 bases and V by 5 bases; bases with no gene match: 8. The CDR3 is CASSSSGTGVYGYTF. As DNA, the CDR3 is TGTGCCAGCAGTTCCTCCGGGACAGGGGTCTATGGCTACACCTTC. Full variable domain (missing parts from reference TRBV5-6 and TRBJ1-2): DAGVTQSPTHLIKTRGQQVTLRCSPKSGHDTVSWYQQALGQGPQFIFQYYEEEERQRGNFPDRFSGHQFPNYSSELNVNALLLGDSALYLCASSSSGTGVYGYTFGSGTRLTVV.

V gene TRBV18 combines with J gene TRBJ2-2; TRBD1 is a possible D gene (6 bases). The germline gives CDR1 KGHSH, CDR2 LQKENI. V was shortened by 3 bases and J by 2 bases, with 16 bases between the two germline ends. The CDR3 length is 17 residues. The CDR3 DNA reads TGTGCCAGCTCACCCTCCGTGCAGGGGATTAACACCGGGGAGCTGTTTTTT. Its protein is CASSPSVQGINTGELFF.

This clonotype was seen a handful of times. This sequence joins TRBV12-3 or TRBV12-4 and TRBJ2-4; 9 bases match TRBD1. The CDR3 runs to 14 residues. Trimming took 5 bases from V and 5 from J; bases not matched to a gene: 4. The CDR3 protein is CASSPRDRENIQYF. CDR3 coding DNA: TGTGCCAGCAGTCCCCGGGACAGGGAAAACATTCAGTACTTC.

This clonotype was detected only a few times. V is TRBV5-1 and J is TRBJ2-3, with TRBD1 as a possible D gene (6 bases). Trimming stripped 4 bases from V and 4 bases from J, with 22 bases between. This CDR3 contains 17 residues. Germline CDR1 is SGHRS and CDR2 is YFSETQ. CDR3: CASSMEVAGRGPDTQYF. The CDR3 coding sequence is TGCGCCAGCAGCATGGAAGTCGCGGGCAGGGGCCCAGATACGCAGTATTTT.

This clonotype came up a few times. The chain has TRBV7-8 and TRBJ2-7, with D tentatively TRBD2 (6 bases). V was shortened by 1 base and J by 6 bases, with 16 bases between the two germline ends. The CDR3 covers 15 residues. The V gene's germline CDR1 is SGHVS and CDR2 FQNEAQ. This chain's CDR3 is CASSLDPGVLSEQYF. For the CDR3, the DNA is TGTGCCAGCAGCTTAGATCCGGGGGTATTGTCCGAGCAGTACTTC.